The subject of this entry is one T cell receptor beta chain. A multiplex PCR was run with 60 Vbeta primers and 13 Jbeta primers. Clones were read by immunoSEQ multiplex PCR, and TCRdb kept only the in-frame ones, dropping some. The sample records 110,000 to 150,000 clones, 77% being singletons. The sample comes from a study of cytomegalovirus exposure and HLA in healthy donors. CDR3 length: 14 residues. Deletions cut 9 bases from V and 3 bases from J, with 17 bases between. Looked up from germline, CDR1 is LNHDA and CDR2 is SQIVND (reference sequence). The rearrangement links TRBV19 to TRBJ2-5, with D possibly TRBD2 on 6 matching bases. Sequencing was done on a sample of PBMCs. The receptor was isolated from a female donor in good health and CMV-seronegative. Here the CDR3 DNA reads TGTGCCAGCGCAAGTAGGCGGGGCAAAGAGACCCAGTACTTC. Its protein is CASASRRGKETQYF.